One T cell receptor beta chain is described in this entry. Its antigen remains unknown. This specimen comes from a study of graft-versus-host responses after intestinal transplantation. Study overall: Multivisceral, liver-intestinal, or isolated intestinal transplants were given to recipients. Recipients across the board were started on anti-thymocyte globulin induction, then kept on tacrolimus and steroids for around three years. Study-wide points: Recipient bone marrow held GvH clones, some seen earlier in ileum or blood.

Per germline, CDR1 LGHNA and CDR2 YSLEER. The V gene end was trimmed by 2 bases and the J gene end by 2 bases; junction bases not matched to a gene: 3. The CDR3 consists of 16 residues. Produced via immunoSEQ multiplex PCR; TCRdb's table is partial and in-frame only. The sample comprises about 120,000 clones, approximately 95% of which are singletons, and roughly 3% rests with the top ten. This clonotype was obtained from a human donor who received an intestinal transplant. Sample: unstimulated CD8+ T cells sorted from spleen or lymph node cells, taken before intestinal transplant. The chain couples TRBV4-3 to TRBJ2-3, with TRBD2 matching 11 bases. CDR3 nucleotides: TGCGCCAGCAGCCAACGACTAGCGGGATTCACAGATACGCAGTATTTT. It translates to CASSQRLAGFTDTQYF.